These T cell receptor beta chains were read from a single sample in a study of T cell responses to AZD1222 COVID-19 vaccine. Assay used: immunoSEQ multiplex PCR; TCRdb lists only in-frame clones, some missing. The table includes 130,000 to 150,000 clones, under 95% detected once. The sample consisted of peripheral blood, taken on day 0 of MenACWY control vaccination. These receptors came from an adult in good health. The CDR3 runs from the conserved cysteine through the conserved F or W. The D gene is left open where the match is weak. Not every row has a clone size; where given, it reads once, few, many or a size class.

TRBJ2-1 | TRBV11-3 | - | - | CASSLEGSSSYNEQFF | TGTGCCAGCAGCTTAGAAGGGTCAAGCTCCTACAATGAGCAGTTCTTC
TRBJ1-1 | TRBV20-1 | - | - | CSASRAEVGNTEAFF | TGCAGTGCTAGTCGGGCAGAGGTAGGGAACACTGAAGCTTTCTTT
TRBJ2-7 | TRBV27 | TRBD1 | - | CASSPNVGQGVRYEQYF | TGTGCCAGCAGTCCAAACGTCGGACAGGGGGTTAGATACGAGCAGTACTTC
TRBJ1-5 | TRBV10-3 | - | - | CAISKDSNQPQHF | TGTGCCATCAGTAAAGATAGCAATCAGCCCCAGCATTTT
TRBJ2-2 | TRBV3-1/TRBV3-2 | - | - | CASSNRLVLGELFF | TGTGCCAGCAGCAACCGACTAGTCCTCGGGGAGCTGTTTTTT
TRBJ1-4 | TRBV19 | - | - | CASSIPGGKLFF | TGTGCCAGTAGTATACCGGGAGGAAAACTGTTTTTT
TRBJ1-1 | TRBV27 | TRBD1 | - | CASSLLQGENTEAFF | TGTGCCAGCAGTTTATTACAGGGGGAAAACACTGAAGCTTTCTTT
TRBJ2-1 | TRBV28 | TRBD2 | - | CASTLSPGGRKQFF | TGTGCCAGCACTCTTTCCCCCGGCGGGAGGAAGCAGTTCTTC
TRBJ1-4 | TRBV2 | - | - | CASSEVPQQGEKLFF | TGTGCCAGCAGTGAAGTTCCCCAGCAAGGTGAAAAACTGTTTTTT
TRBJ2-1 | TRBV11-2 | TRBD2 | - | CASSLTLAGPVGGEQFF | TGTGCCAGCAGCTTAACACTAGCGGGTCCCGTTGGTGGTGAGCAGTTCTTC
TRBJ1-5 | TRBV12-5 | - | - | CASAPRGGNQPQHF | TGTGCTAGTGCCCCTCGGGGAGGCAATCAGCCCCAGCATTTT
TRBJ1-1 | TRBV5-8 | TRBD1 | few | CASTRGDRGAAFF | TGTGCCAGCACCCGAGGCGACAGGGGAGCAGCTTTCTTT
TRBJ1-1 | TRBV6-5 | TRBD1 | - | CASSSGQAEPGHEAFF | TGTGCCAGCAGTTCCGGACAGGCGGAACCAGGCCATGAAGCTTTCTTT
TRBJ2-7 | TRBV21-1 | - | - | CASSKAGRGDRQYF | TGTGCCAGCAGCAAAGCCGGGCGAGGGGACCGGCAGTACTTC
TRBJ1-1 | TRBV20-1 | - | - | CSASFGQPNTEAFF | TGCAGTGCTAGTTTTGGGCAACCGAACACTGAAGCTTTCTTT
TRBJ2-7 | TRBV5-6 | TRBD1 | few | CASSPLTGTGGNEQYF | TGTGCCAGCAGCCCCTTGACCGGGACAGGGGGCAACGAGCAGTACTTC
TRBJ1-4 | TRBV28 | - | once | CATGTPVGEREKLFF | TGTGCCACCGGCACGCCGGTAGGGGAGCGAGAAAAACTGTTTTTT
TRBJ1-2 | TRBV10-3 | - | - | CAISESTGPAYGYTF | TGTGCCATCAGTGAGTCTACCGGACCGGCCTATGGCTACACCTTC
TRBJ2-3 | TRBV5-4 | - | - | CASSWDTTDTQYF | TGTGCCAGCAGCTGGGACACAACAGATACGCAGTATTTT
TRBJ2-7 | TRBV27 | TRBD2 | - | CASSLPGGLSEQYF | TGTGCCAGCTCCCTTCCGGGAGGGCTCTCCGAGCAGTACTTC
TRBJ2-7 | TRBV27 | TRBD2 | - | CASSLAGEGYEQYF | TGTGCCAGCAGTTTAGCCGGGGAGGGGTACGAGCAGTACTTC
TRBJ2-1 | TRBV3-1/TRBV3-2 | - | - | CASSQMTTANEQFF | TGTGCCAGCAGCCAGATGACAACAGCCAATGAGCAGTTCTTC
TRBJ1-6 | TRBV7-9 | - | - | CASSSTRTPFSSLHF | TGTGCCAGCAGCTCGACACGGACCCCTTTTAGTTCCCTCCACTTT
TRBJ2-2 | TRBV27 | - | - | CASNEGPGTGELFF | TGTGCCAGTAATGAGGGGCCGGGCACCGGGGAGCTGTTTTTT
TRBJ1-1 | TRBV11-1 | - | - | CASSLYRETEAFF | TGTGCCAGCAGCTTGTACCGAGAGACTGAAGCTTTCTTT
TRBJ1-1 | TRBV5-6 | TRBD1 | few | CASSLEGTAFVGNTEAFF | TGTGCCAGCAGCTTGGAGGGGACAGCTTTTGTAGGAAACACTGAAGCTTTCTTT
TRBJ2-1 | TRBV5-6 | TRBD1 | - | CASSPDRANPYNEQFF | TGTGCCAGCAGCCCGGACAGGGCGAATCCCTACAATGAGCAGTTCTTC
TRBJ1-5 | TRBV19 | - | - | CASTMSGSAQPQHF | TGTGCCAGTACCATGTCGGGGTCGGCTCAGCCCCAGCATTTT
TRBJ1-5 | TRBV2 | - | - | CASSGRGRDQPQHF | TGTGCCAGCAGTGGAAGGGGTAGAGATCAGCCCCAGCATTTT
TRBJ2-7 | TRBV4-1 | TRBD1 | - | CASSQDATGGNEQYF | TGCGCCAGCAGCCAAGATGCGACAGGGGGAAACGAGCAGTACTTC
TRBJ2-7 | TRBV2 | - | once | CASSAKYEQYF | TGTGCCAGCAGTGCAAAATACGAGCAGTACTTC
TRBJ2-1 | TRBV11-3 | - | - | CASSEQDNEQFF | TGTGCCAGCAGCGAACAGGACAATGAGCAGTTCTTC
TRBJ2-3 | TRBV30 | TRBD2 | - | CAWSLAGVGHTQYF | TGTGCCTGGAGCCTAGCGGGAGTAGGACATACGCAGTATTTT
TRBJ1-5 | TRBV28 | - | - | CASRVSGNQPQHF | TGTGCCAGCAGGGTTTCGGGCAATCAGCCCCAGCATTTT
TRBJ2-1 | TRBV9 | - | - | CASSGLVFPNNEQFF | TGTGCCAGCAGCGGACTAGTTTTCCCCAACAATGAGCAGTTCTTC
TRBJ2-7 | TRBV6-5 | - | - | CASSIRGRESYEQYF | TGTGCCAGCAGTATTAGGGGCAGGGAATCCTACGAGCAGTACTTC
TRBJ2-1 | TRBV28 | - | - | CASSSPVLRGPTYNEQFF | TGTGCCAGCAGTTCCCCCGTTCTCCGCGGGCCCACCTACAATGAGCAGTTCTTC
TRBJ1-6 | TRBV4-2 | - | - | CASSVRGDGSPLHF | TGTGCCAGCAGCGTTCGGGGGGACGGGTCACCCCTCCACTTT
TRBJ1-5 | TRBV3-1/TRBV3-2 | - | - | CASSQDPALQPQHF | TGTGCCAGCAGCCAAGATCCCGCCCTCCAGCCCCAGCATTTT
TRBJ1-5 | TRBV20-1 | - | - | CSAGWPQHF | TGCAGTGCTGGGTGGCCCCAGCATTTT
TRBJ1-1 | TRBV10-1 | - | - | CASKETVGNTEAFF | TGCGCCAGCAAAGAGACGGTGGGGAACACTGAAGCTTTCTTT
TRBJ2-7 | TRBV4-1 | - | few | CASSHPGGLHEQYF | TGCGCCAGCAGCCATCCTGGGGGGCTCCACGAGCAGTACTTC